The clone carrying this T cell receptor beta chain has just a few counts. Antigen unknown. This specimen comes from a study of beta chain features in type 1 diabetes. Overall study findings and caveats: Sampled from patients, naive, central memory and Treg TCRB repertoires appeared more similar than those sampled from healthy donors.

The trim removed 5 bases at V and 6 bases at J, leaving 9 bases unmatched. Per germline, CDR1 MGHDK and CDR2 SYGVNS. The CDR3 spans 15 residues. The investigators reverse transcribed all of the isolated RNA, so they sequenced expressed TCRB transcripts. Naive, central memory and regulatory T cell samples produced a mean of approximately 3.9 million reads. TCRdb keeps only in-frame clones here, not all; method: immunoSEQ multiplex PCR. Here the sample spans hundreds of thousands of clones, 14% being singletons. What was sequenced was central memory CD4+ T cells from blood. V gene TRBV25-1 combines with J gene TRBJ2-2, with 7 bases fitting TRBD1. The source is a man aged 30 to 39 in good health. CDR3 coding DNA: TGTGCCAGCAGTCGATCGGGACAGAGTTCCGGGGAGCTGTTTTTT. This codes for CASSRSGQSSGELFF.